What follows is one TCR beta chain and its context. Trimming took 3 bases from V and 2 from J; bases not matched to a gene: 6. The germline CDR1 and CDR2 sequences are SGHKS and YYEKEE (reference sequence). The CDR3 totals 16 residues. The entry originates in a study of blood T cell repertoires in COVID-19. The assay was immunoSEQ multiplex PCR, and TCRdb's table has in-frame clones only and misses some. The sample holds some 300,000 clones, 90% seen once. The chain uses TRBV5-5 and TRBJ1-4; the match to TRBD1 covers 8 bases. The material sequenced was PBMCs or T cells enriched from blood (not recorded which). The clonotype was recovered from a young woman who had been exposed to COVID-19. As DNA, the CDR3 is TGTGCCAGCAGCTGGGGACAGGCCGCCACTAATGAAAAACTGTTTTTT. As protein: CASSWGQAATNEKLFF. The variable domain in full, with the rest retrieved from reference TRBV5-5 and TRBJ1-4, is DAGVTQSPTHLIKTRGQQVTLRCSPISGHKSVSWYQQVLGQGPQFIFQYYEKEERGRGNFPDRFSARQFPNYSSELNVNALLLGDSALYLCASSWGQAATNEKLFFGSGTQLSVL.